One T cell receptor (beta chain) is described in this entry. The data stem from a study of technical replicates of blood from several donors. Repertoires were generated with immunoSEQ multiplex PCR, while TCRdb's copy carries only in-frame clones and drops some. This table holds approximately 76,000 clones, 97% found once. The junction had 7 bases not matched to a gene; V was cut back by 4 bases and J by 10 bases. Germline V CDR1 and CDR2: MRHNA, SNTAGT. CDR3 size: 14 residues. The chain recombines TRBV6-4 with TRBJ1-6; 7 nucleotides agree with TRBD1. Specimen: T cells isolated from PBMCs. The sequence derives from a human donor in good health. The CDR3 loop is CASSAQGGGSPLHF. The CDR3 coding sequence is TGTGCCAGCAGTGCCCAGGGGGGAGGCTCACCCCTCCACTTT.